Listed below are T cell receptor beta chains from one sample, sequenced in a study of cytomegalovirus exposure and HLA in healthy donors. Generated by immunoSEQ multiplex PCR, the TCRdb table keeps only in-frame clones and is missing some. The sample has 70,000 to 90,000 clones, roughly 84% seen once; the top ten hold about 19%. Sequencing input: PBMCs. The receptors originated from a man between 65 and 85 years old in good health and CMV-seropositive. The CDR3 runs from the conserved cysteine through the conserved F or W. A D gene is named only where the DNA matches it firmly.

TRBV18	TRBJ2-4	TRBD1	CASSKPPGTEYIQYF	TGTGCCAGCTCAAAACCCCCGGGGACAGAATACATTCAGTACTTC
TRBV4-1	TRBJ1-1	TRBD1	CASSQTTGLDEAFF	TGCGCCAGCAGCCAAACGACAGGGTTGGATGAAGCTTTCTTT
TRBV30	TRBJ2-7	TRBD2	CAWKRLAGTYEQYF	TGTGCCTGGAAGCGACTAGCGGGGACCTACGAGCAGTACTTC
TRBV19	TRBJ2-3	TRBD1	CASSIGTGEVPDTQYF	TGTGCCAGTAGTATTGGGACAGGGGAAGTCCCAGATACGCAGTATTTT
TRBV5-1	TRBJ2-5	TRBD1	CASSSGQMQETQYF	TGCGCCAGCAGCTCGGGACAGATGCAAGAGACCCAGTACTTC
TRBV7-7	TRBJ2-4	TRBD1	CASSLDRDSRMYF	TGTGCTAGCAGCTTAGACCGGGACAGTAGGATGTACTTC
TRBV25-1	TRBJ1-6	TRBD1	CASSESHRGLSPLHF	TGTGCCAGCAGTGAATCGCACAGGGGGCTCTCACCCCTCCACTTT
TRBV4-1	TRBJ1-6	NA	CASSQPSGYSPLHF	TGCGCCAGCAGCCAACCTTCAGGGTATTCACCCCTCCACTTT
TRBV14	TRBJ2-5	NA	CASSPYTLQGKTQYF	TGTGCCAGCAGCCCTTACACACTCCAGGGAAAGACCCAGTACTTC
TRBV4-3	TRBJ1-2	TRBD1	CASSQDGVRGRGYTF	TGCGCCAGCAGCCAAGACGGGGTCAGGGGGCGAGGCTACACCTTC
TRBV4-3	TRBJ2-5	TRBD2	CASSQDSASGSTQYF	TGCGCCAGCAGCCAAGATTCAGCTAGCGGGTCGACCCAGTACTTC
TRBV5-6	TRBJ2-5	TRBD2	CASSPDYQRGGLETQYF	TGTGCCAGCAGCCCAGACTACCAGCGGGGGGGCCTGGAGACCCAGTACTTC